What follows are 15 T cell receptor beta chains derived from one specimen sequenced in a study of blood T cell repertoires in COVID-19. Assay: immunoSEQ multiplex PCR; the TCRdb copy retains only in-frame clones and omits some. The table includes over 50,000 clones, 70% to 90% detected once. Sequencing was carried out using peripheral blood. These receptor sequences come from a man in his 60s with acute or convalescent COVID-19.

The rearrangement links TRBV13 to TRBJ2-7, with D hard to call. The CDR3 sequence is 13 residues long. Between the trimmed V and J ends, which lost 3 bases and 0 bases, there was a span of 6 bases. Germline V gives CDR1 PRHDT, CDR2 FYEKMQ (reference sequence). For the CDR3, the DNA is TGTGCCAGCAGCTTCGGGTCCTCCTACGAGCAGTACTTC. Translating it yields CASSFGSSYEQYF.

This clone has more than one count but fewer than ten. This chain joins TRBV19 and TRBJ2-7; 7 bases align to TRBD2. J lost 4 bases, V lost 3 bases, and 9 bases had no gene match. Germline V lookup: CDR1 LNHDA, CDR2 SQIVND (reference sequence). The CDR3 extends over 15 amino acids. DNA for the CDR3: TGTGCCAGTAGTATGGGAGCGGGGCAGGTTTACGAGCAGTACTTC. Its translation is CASSMGAGQVYEQYF.

This clone appeared a few times. The chain couples TRBV10-3 to TRBJ1-1; D perhaps matches TRBD1 (6 bases). The ends were cut back, 7 bases at V and 6 bases at J, with 15 bases in the middle. Germline V gene data show CDR1 as ENHRY and CDR2 as SYGVKD. The CDR3 spans 13 residues. The CDR3 sequence is CAIKGDGRSEAFF. CDR3 DNA: TGTGCCATCAAGGGGGACGGGAGGTCTGAAGCTTTCTTT.

V and J are TRBV5-1 and TRBJ2-5, with D possibly TRBD2 on 6 matching bases. This CDR3 comprises 14 residues. Trimming removed 4 bases at V and 1 base at J, with 11 bases between. Germline assignment: CDR1 SGHRS and CDR2 YFSETQ. CDR3: CASSRGVLQETQYF. CDR3 DNA sequence: TGCGCCAGCAGCCGCGGGGTACTCCAAGAGACCCAGTACTTC. Full variable domain (missing parts from reference TRBV5-1 and TRBJ2-5): KAGVTQTPRYLIKTRGQQVTLSCSPISGHRSVSWYQQTPGQGLQFLFEYFSETQRNKGNFPGRFSGRQFSNSRSEMNVSTLELGDSALYLCASSRGVLQETQYFGPGTRLLVL.

The chain uses TRBV7-9 and TRBJ1-1, with 7 bases identical to TRBD1. The CDR3 consists of 14 residues. The germline gives CDR1 SEHNR, CDR2 FQNEAQ (reference sequence). V dropped 4 bases and J dropped 4; count of bases not matched to a gene: 6. CDR3 loop: CASSSDRSSTEAFF. Here the CDR3 DNA reads TGTGCCAGCAGCTCGGACAGGTCGAGCACTGAAGCTTTCTTT.

This chain uses TRBV3-1 (or the pseudogene TRBV3-2) with TRBJ1-1; D ambiguous. In germline, CDR1 is LGHDT, CDR2 YNNKEL (reference sequence). The CDR3 loop spans 14 amino acids. V dropped 1 base and J dropped 0 bases, with 6 bases sitting between them. CDR3 amino acids: CASSQVQLNTEAFF. In DNA, the CDR3 is TGTGCCAGCAGCCAAGTTCAGTTGAACACTGAAGCTTTCTTT.

The CDR3 nucleotides are TGTGCCAGCAGCTCGCCTGCGGGGTGGACCGGGGAGCTGTTTTTT. It encodes CASSSPAGWTGELFF. This sequence joins TRBV7-2 and TRBJ2-2, with TRBD2 as a possible D gene (6 bases). The ends were cut back, 4 bases at V and 5 bases at J, with 14 bases in the middle. The germline CDR1 and CDR2 sequences are SGHTA and FQGNSA. The CDR3 is made up of 15 amino acids.

The CDR3 DNA sequence: TGTGCCAGTAGTATGGGGACAGGAGTACAGCCCCAGCATTTT. Protein: CASSMGTGVQPQHF. The chain links TRBV19 to TRBJ1-5, with TRBD1 matching over 8 bases. J was trimmed by 7 bases and V by 3 bases; bases with no gene match: 5. Germline lookup yields CDR1 LNHDA and CDR2 SQIVND (reference sequence). This CDR3 has 14 amino acids.

V gene TRBV10-1 combines with J gene TRBJ2-7, with TRBD1 matching over 8 bases. The CDR3 has 15 residues. Germline-derived CDR1 and CDR2 are WNHNN and SYGVQD (reference sequence). Unmatched junction bases numbered 12, after V lost 5 bases and J lost 6 bases. The DNA for the CDR3 is TGCGCCAGCAGTTCGGACTTCCAGGGGGCTGGCGAGCAGTACTTC. This gives the protein CASSSDFQGAGEQYF.

V and J are TRBV6-6 and TRBJ1-2, with D perhaps TRBD1 (6 bases). V lost 6 bases and J lost 5, with 10 bases in between. Germline CDR1 is MNHNY and CDR2 is SVGAGI (reference sequence). The CDR3 has 12 amino acids. The CDR3 spells CASRNTGYGYTF. Here the CDR3 DNA reads TGTGCCAGCAGAAATACAGGGTATGGCTACACCTTC.

The chain is built from TRBV18 and TRBJ1-6, with TRBD1 matching 9 bases. Germline V gives CDR1 KGHSH, CDR2 LQKENI. The CDR3 extends over 14 amino acids. V lost 2 bases, J lost 7 bases, and 0 bases stayed unmatched. The CDR3 spells CASSPTGGNSPLHF. CDR3 in DNA: TGTGCCAGCTCACCAACAGGGGGCAATTCACCCCTCCACTTT. Supplemented by reference TRBV18 and TRBJ1-6, the full variable domain reads NAGVMQNPRHLVRRRGQEARLRCSPMKGHSHVYWYRQLPEEGLKFMVYLQKENIIDESGMPKERFSAEFPKEGPSILRIQQVVRGDSAAYFCASSPTGGNSPLHFGNGTRLTVT.

This chain joins TRBV2 and TRBJ1-4, with TRBD1 matching over 7 bases. The germline V gene has CDR1 SNHLY and CDR2 FYNNEI. Trimming at V came to 5 bases and at J to 9 bases, leaving 9 bases not matched to a gene. The length of the CDR3 is 14 residues. The DNA for the CDR3 is TGTGCCAGCAGTAATCCCGGGACAGATCAAAAACTGTTTTTT. Its translation is CASSNPGTDQKLFF.

The rearrangement uses TRBV5-4 and TRBJ1-2, with 7 bases that match TRBD1. Per the germline V gene, CDR1 is SGHNT and CDR2 is YYREEE (reference sequence). V was clipped by 4 bases and J by 4 bases; unmatched bases: 10. The CDR3 covers 15 residues. The CDR3: CASSGWDSAAYGYTF. The CDR3 DNA sequence: TGTGCCAGCAGCGGGTGGGACAGCGCTGCCTATGGCTACACCTTC.

This sequence joins TRBV19 and TRBJ1-5; 12 bases are shared with TRBD1. CDR3 size: 15 residues. CDR1 LNHDA and CDR2 SQIVND come from the germline V gene (reference sequence). The trim removed 7 bases at V and 6 bases at J, leaving 7 bases unmatched. DNA of the CDR3: TGTGCCAGTACCGGGACAGGGGGCGCGGGTCAGCCCCAGCATTTT. Encoded protein: CASTGTGGAGQPQHF.

This chain joins TRBV11-3 and TRBJ2-2, with D tentatively TRBD2 (5 bases). Germline V gene lookup returns CDR1 SGHNT and CDR2 YENEEA. Between the trimmed V and J ends, which lost 0 bases and 4 bases, there was a span of 9 bases. This CDR3 comprises 15 residues. The CDR3 DNA sequence: TGTGCCAGCAGCTTAGATAGAGGGTCCACCGGGGAGCTGTTTTTT. Protein: CASSLDRGSTGELFF.